These 15 T cell receptor beta chains came from one sample sequenced in a study of T-cell reconstitution after alpha-beta-depleted transplantation in children. TCRbeta library preparation incorporated unique molecular identifiers. TCRdb passed the PCR reads through MiXCR, listing each CDR3 protein once. The table records about 370,000 distinct CDR3 sequences, roughly 20% of them present only once. Sequenced here: PBMCs from the stem cell graft donor, sampled from the stem cell graft. Every receptor here comes from a human donor who donated a stem cell graft to a child with acute myeloid leukemia.

This clonotype was found a few times. The rearrangement joins TRBV27 to TRBJ2-7, with 8 bases matching TRBD1. The germline gives CDR1 MNHEY, CDR2 SMNVEV (reference sequence). V shed 8 bases, J shed 2 bases, and the junction held 2 bases outside the gene matches. The CDR3 has 12 residues. DNA for the CDR3: TGTGCCAGCGGACAGGGTACCTACGAGCAGTACTTC. Protein sequence: CASGQGTYEQYF.

This clonotype was counted between two and nine times. This chain uses TRBV10-3 with TRBJ1-5, with D uncertain. Per germline, CDR1 ENHRY and CDR2 SYGVKD. The germline V and J ends were trimmed by 7 bases and 3 bases, with 13 bases remaining between them. This CDR3 comprises 14 residues. CDR3 amino acids: CAIKETDDNQPQHF. CDR3 sequence (DNA): TGTGCCATCAAGGAGACGGACGACAATCAGCCCCAGCATTTT.

This clonotype showed up many times. The chain couples TRBV29-1 to TRBJ2-7; D not certain. Germline CDR1 reads SQVTM; CDR2 reads ANQGSEA. V was pared by 8 bases and J by 1 base, with 21 bases between. This CDR3 spans 15 amino acids. The CDR3 bases are TGCAGCCCACTGCTGGGTAACGGACCGTCCTACGAGCAGTACTTC. Translated: CSPLLGNGPSYEQYF.

This clonotype was recorded a few times. V and J are TRBV7-3 and TRBJ2-1, with D perhaps TRBD2 (6 bases). Trimming shortened V by 3 bases and J by 3 bases, and 12 bases separated the two germline ends. The CDR3 contains 15 residues. Germline-derived CDR1 and CDR2 are SGHTA and FQGTGA. The CDR3 is CASSFVADRYNEQFF. For the CDR3, the DNA is TGTGCCAGCAGCTTTGTAGCGGACCGCTACAATGAGCAGTTCTTC.

This clonotype occurred a few times. The chain combines TRBV12-3 or TRBV12-4 with TRBJ2-1; D gene ambiguous. The CDR3 has 14 amino acids. V was cut by 7 bases and J by 4 bases, with 14 bases left in between. The CDR3 nucleotides read TGTGCCAGCACTCGAGTGTTGGGGTACAATGAGCAGTTCTTC. This gives the protein CASTRVLGYNEQFF.

The chain has TRBV5-1 and TRBJ2-1; TRBD2 aligns across 9 bases. The CDR3 has 18 residues. The J segment lost 0 bases and the V segment lost 1 base, leaving 8 bases of the junction unmatched. Germline lookup yields CDR1 SGHRS and CDR2 YFSETQ. Written as DNA, the CDR3 is TGCGCCAGCAGCTTGTATGGGACTAGCCCGAGCTCCTACAATGAGCAGTTCTTC. It specifies CASSLYGTSPSSYNEQFF. The variable domain in full, completed from reference TRBV5-1 and TRBJ2-1, reads KAGVTQTPRYLIKTRGQQVTLSCSPISGHRSVSWYQQTPGQGLQFLFEYFSETQRNKGNFPGRFSGRQFSNSRSEMNVSTLELGDSALYLCASSLYGTSPSSYNEQFFGPGTRLTVL.

V and J are TRBV9 and TRBJ1-5, with a possible D match to TRBD1 (6 bases). The V end was cut by 3 bases, the J end by 2 bases, with 12 bases between. The CDR3 loop spans 15 amino acids. Per germline, CDR1 SGDLS and CDR2 YYNGEE. Written as DNA, the CDR3 is TGTGCCAGCAGCGCACAGGGAGCGCGCAATCAGCCCCAGCATTTT. It codes for CASSAQGARNQPQHF. Full variable domain (missing parts from reference TRBV9 and TRBJ1-5): DSGVTQTPKHLITATGQRVTLRCSPRSGDLSVYWYQQSLDQGLQFLIQYYNGEERAKGNILERFSAQQFPDLHSELNLSSLELGDSALYFCASSAQGARNQPQHFGDGTRLSIL.

This chain links TRBV24-1 with TRBJ2-7; the match to TRBD2 covers 7 bases. CDR1 and CDR2 (germline): KGHDR, SFDVKD. Unmatched junction bases numbered 4, after V lost 3 bases and J lost 3 bases. The length of the CDR3 is 14 residues. The CDR3 sequence is CATSDAGAGYEQYF. The CDR3 bases are TGTGCCACCAGTGATGCGGGAGCAGGCTACGAGCAGTACTTC.

This clonotype was counted a few times. One junction end does not reproduce the germline sequence, and a read error may be involved. This sequence joins TRBV10-3 and TRBJ2-7, with TRBD2 as a possible D gene (5 bases). The CDR3 is made up of 14 amino acids. CDR1 and CDR2 (germline): ENHRY, SYGVKD. DNA for the CDR3: TGTGCCATCAGTGATCCGTCTAGCTCCAACGAGCAGTACTTC. Translation gives CAISDPSSSNEQYF.

This clonotype was picked up many times. This chain uses TRBV12-3 or TRBV12-4 with TRBJ2-5; possibly TRBD2 for D (6 bases). Trimming stripped 6 bases from V and 4 bases from J, with 15 bases between. The CDR3 spans 14 residues. This chain's CDR3 is CASSSTSRGETQYF. CDR3 coding DNA: TGTGCCAGCAGCTCGACTAGTCGCGGAGAGACCCAGTACTTC.

This clonotype has just a few counts. CDR3 amino acids: CSALLRGSEAFF. The CDR3, as DNA: TGCAGTGCCCTTCTTCGAGGGAGTGAAGCTTTCTTT. This chain uses TRBV20-1 with TRBJ1-1; no clear D gene. The V and J ends lost 6 bases and 7 bases respectively, with 15 bases between them. The CDR3 runs 12 residues. CDR1 is DFQATT and CDR2 is SNEGSKA in the germline V gene (reference sequence).

The table lists this clonotype with a count of one. V is TRBV28 and J is TRBJ1-5; a possible D gene is TRBD1 (5 bases). Per germline, CDR1 MDHEN and CDR2 SYDVKM. This CDR3 has 15 residues. Trimming took 7 bases from V and 5 from J, leaving 18 bases between them. CDR3 loop: CASTPTGTIYQPQHF. The CDR3 region has the DNA TGTGCCAGCACTCCAACCGGGACTATTTATCAGCCCCAGCATTTT.

The sample holds many counts of this clonotype. J is TRBJ2-7 and V is TRBV9, with unresolved D. Germline lookup yields CDR1 SGDLS and CDR2 YYNGEE. The CDR3 has 14 residues. Trimming pared 1 base from V and 3 bases from J, leaving 11 bases between. CDR3 sequence: CASSVRAIDYEQYF. The CDR3 DNA reads as TGTGCCAGCAGCGTAAGGGCGATCGACTACGAGCAGTACTTC. The whole variable domain, remainder taken from reference TRBV9 and TRBJ2-7, is DSGVTQTPKHLITATGQRVTLRCSPRSGDLSVYWYQQSLDQGLQFLIQYYNGEERAKGNILERFSAQQFPDLHSELNLSSLELGDSALYFCASSVRAIDYEQYFGPGTRLTVT.

This clonotype occurred many times. V is TRBV10-3 and J is TRBJ2-1, with TRBD1 as a possible D gene (7 bases). Germline V CDR1 and CDR2: ENHRY, SYGVKD. Trimming took 7 bases from V and 6 from J, leaving 19 bases between them. This CDR3 contains 15 residues. CDR3 sequence (DNA): TGTGCCATCAACGGATTAGGCCAGGGGGGCAATGAGCAGTTCTTC. It yields the protein CAINGLGQGGNEQFF.

This clonotype was picked up a small number of times. This sequence joins TRBV20-1 and TRBJ2-7, with a weak D call TRBD2 (6 bases). The V gene lost 8 bases and the J gene lost 1 base, with 12 bases spanning the gap. This CDR3 region has 12 residues. CDR1 is DFQATT and CDR2 is SNEGSKA in the germline V gene (reference sequence). The CDR3 DNA follows: TGCAGTCCGACTAGGTCTTCCTACGAGCAGTACTTC. Its translation is CSPTRSSYEQYF.